Listed here is a single T cell receptor beta chain. With 5 bases removed from V and 5 bases from J, the gap between germline ends came to 11 bases. This CDR3 has 13 residues. From germline, CDR1 is SGHRS and CDR2 YFSETQ. Assay used: immunoSEQ multiplex PCR; TCRdb lists only in-frame clones, some missing. Of under 200,000 clones listed, 81% are singletons. This sample stems from a study of blood T cell repertoires in COVID-19. V gene TRBV5-1 combines with J gene TRBJ1-5, with D possibly TRBD1 on 5 matching bases. Sequencing was performed on PBMCs or T cells enriched from blood (not recorded which). The receptor's source is a woman in her forties with acute COVID-19. The CDR3 sequence: CASRGSGDQPQHF. CDR3 in DNA: TGCGCCAGCAGGGGGTCGGGGGATCAGCCCCAGCATTTT.